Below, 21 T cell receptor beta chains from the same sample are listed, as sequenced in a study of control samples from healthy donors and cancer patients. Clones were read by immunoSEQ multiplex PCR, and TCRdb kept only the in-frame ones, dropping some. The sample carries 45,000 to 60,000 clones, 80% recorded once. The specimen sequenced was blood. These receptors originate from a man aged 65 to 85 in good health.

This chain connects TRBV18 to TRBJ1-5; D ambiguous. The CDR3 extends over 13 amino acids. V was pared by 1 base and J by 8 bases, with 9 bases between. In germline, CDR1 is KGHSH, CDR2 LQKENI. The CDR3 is CASSPQGDEPQHF. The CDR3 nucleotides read TGTGCCAGCTCACCACAAGGAGATGAGCCCCAGCATTTT.

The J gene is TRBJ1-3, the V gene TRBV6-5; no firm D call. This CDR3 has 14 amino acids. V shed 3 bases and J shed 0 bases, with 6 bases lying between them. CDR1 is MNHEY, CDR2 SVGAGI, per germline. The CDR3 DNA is TGTGCCAGCAGTTATGGGTTCTCTGGAAACACCATATATTTT. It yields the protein CASSYGFSGNTIYF.

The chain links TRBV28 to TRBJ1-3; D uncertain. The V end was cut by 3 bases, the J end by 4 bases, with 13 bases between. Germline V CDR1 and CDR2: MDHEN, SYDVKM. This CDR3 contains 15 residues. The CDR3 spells CASSFFGSQGNTIYF. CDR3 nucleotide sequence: TGTGCCAGCAGTTTTTTCGGATCGCAGGGAAACACCATATATTTT.

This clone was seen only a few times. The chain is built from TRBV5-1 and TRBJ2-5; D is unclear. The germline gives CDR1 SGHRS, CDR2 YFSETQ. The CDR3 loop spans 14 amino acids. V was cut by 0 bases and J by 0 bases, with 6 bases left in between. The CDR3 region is CASSLVPDQETQYF. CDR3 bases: TGCGCCAGCAGCTTGGTTCCAGACCAAGAGACCCAGTACTTC.

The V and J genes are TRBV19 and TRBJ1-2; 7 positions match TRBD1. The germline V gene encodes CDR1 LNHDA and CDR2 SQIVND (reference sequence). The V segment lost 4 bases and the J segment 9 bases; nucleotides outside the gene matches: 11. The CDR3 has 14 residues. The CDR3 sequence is CASSTTKTRGSYTF. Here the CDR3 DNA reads TGTGCCAGTAGTACCACCAAAACCAGGGGGAGCTACACCTTC.

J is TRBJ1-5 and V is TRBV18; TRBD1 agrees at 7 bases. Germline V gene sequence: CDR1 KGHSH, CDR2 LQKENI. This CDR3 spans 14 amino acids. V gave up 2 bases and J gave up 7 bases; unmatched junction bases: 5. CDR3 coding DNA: TGTGCCAGCTCACCAGAGACAGGGCCCCAGCCCCAGCATTTT. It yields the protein CASSPETGPQPQHF.

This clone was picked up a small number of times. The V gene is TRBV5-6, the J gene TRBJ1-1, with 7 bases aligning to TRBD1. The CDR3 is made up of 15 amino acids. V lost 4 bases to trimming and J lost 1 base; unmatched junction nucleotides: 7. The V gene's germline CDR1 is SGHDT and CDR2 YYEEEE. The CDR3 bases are TGTGCCAGCAGCGCAGAGGGACAGCCGAACACTGAAGCTTTCTTT. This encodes CASSAEGQPNTEAFF.

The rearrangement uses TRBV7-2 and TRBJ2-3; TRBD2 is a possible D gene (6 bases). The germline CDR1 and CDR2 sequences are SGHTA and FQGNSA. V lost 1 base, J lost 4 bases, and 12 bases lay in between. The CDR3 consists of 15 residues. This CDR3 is CASSLDRERSDTQYF. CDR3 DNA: TGTGCCAGCAGCTTAGACCGGGAGAGGTCAGATACGCAGTATTTT.

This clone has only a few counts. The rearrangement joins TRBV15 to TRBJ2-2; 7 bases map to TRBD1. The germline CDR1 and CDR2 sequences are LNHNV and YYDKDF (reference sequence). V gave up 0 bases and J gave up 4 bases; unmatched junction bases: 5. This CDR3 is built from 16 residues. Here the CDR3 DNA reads TGTGCCACCAGCAGAGAGTTCACAGGGGTCACCGGGGAGCTGTTTTTT. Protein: CATSREFTGVTGELFF.

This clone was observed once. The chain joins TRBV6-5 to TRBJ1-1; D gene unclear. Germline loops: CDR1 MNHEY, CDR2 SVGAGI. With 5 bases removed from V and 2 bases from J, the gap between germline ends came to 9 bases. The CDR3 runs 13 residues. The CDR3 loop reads CASSLGINTEAFF. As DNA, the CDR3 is TGTGCCAGCAGTCTAGGGATAAACACTGAAGCTTTCTTT.

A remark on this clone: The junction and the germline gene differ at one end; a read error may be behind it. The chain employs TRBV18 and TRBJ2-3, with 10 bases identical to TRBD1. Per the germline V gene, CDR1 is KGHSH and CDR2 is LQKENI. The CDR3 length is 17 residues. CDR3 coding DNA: TGTGCCAGCTCAGCACCCGGAGGGACAGGGGCGTCAGATACGCAGTATTTT. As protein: CASSAPGGTGASDTQYF.

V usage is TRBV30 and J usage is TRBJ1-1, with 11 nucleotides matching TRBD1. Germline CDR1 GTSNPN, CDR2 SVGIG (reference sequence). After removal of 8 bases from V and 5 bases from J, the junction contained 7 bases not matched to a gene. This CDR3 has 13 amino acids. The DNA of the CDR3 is TGTGCCGCCAAGGACAGGGGGCGGACTGAAGCTTTCTTT. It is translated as CAAKDRGRTEAFF.

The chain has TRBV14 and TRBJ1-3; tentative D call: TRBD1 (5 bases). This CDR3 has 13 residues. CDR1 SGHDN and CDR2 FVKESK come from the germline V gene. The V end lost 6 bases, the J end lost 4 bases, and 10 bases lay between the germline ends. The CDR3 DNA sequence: TGTGCCAGCAGTCTCGGGACGGGAAACACCATATATTTT. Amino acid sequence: CASSLGTGNTIYF.

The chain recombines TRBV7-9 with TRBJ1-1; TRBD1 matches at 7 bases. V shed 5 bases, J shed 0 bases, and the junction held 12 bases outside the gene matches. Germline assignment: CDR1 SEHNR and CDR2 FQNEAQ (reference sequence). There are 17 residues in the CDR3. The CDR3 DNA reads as TGTGCCAGCAGCCGGAACATTAACAGGGGTTTGAACACTGAAGCTTTCTTT. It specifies CASSRNINRGLNTEAFF.

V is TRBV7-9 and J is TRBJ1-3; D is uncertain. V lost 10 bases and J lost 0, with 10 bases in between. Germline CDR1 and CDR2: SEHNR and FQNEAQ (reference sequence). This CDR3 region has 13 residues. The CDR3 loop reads CATKLASGNTIYF. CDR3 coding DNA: TGTGCCACAAAACTGGCCTCTGGAAACACCATATATTTT. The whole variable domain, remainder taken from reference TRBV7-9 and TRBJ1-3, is DTGVSQNPRHKITKRGQNVTFRCDPISEHNRLYWYRQTLGQGPEFLTYFQNEAQLEKSRLLSDRFSAERPKGSFSTLEIQRTEQGDSAMYLCATKLASGNTIYFGEGSWLTVV.

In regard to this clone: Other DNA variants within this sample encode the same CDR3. The CDR3 coding sequence is TGTGCCAGCAGCCAAGATTACAACGGATATGGCTACACCTTC. It specifies CASSQDYNGYGYTF. The genes are TRBV3-1 (or the pseudogene TRBV3-2) and TRBJ1-2; the D is unclear. This CDR3 has 14 amino acids. The germline CDR1 and CDR2 sequences are LGHDT and YNNKEL (reference sequence). Deletions cut 0 bases from V and 5 bases from J, with 10 bases between.

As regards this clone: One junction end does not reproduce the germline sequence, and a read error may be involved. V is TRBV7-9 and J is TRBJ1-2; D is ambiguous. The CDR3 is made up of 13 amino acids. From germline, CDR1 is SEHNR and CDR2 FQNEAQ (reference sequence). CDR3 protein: CASSLAEAGSLVF. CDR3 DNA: TGTGCCAGCAGCTTAGCGGAGGCAGGATCATTGGTCTTC.

CDR3 in DNA: TGTGCCACCGGACAGGAGAACACCGGGGAGCTGTTTTTT. Translating gives CATGQENTGELFF. J is TRBJ2-2 and V is TRBV15; 7 bases line up with TRBD1. Germline V CDR1 and CDR2: LNHNV, YYDKDF (reference sequence). This CDR3 region has 13 residues. V trimming: 8 bases; J trimming: 1 base; junction bases outside the gene matches: 1.

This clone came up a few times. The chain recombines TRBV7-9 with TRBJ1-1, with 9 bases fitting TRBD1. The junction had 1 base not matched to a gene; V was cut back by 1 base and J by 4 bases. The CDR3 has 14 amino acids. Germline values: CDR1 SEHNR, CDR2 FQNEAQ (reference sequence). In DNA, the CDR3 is TGTGCCAGCAGCTTAGGGACAGGGGCCACTGAAGCTTTCTTT. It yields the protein CASSLGTGATEAFF.

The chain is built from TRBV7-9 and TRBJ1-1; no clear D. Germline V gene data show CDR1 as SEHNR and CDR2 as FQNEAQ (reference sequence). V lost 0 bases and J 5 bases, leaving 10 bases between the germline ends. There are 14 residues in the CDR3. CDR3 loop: CASSLAESRTEAFF. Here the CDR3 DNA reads TGTGCCAGCAGCTTAGCGGAGTCAAGGACTGAAGCTTTCTTT.

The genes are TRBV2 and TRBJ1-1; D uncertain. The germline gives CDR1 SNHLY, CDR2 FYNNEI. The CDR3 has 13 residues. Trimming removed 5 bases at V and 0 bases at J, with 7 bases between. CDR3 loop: CASSWEVNTEAFF. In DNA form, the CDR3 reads TGTGCCAGCAGTTGGGAGGTGAACACTGAAGCTTTCTTT.